This T cell receptor beta chain was recovered during a study of CD8 T cells in Susac syndrome. In this sample, this clonotype turned up once. The controls, all healthy donors, were matched for age and sex. The CDR3 length is 13 residues. V was trimmed by 4 bases and J by 6 bases, leaving 10 bases between them. CDR1 is KGHDR and CDR2 is SFDVKD in the germline V gene. Random hexamers served to reverse transcribe about 0.45 to 1 ug RNA. TCRdb recomputed calls from the immunoSEQ multiplex PCR reads with MiXCR, one row per CDR3 protein. The sample has roughly 180,000 distinct CDR3 sequences; around 94% are singletons.

The origin of this receptor is a human donor in good health. This chain uses TRBV24-1 with TRBJ2-3; D uncertain. Sequenced material: CD4+ T cells from PBMCs. The CDR3 DNA reads as TGTGCCACCAGTGACCCCCCCCTCGATACGCAGTATTTT. This codes for CATSDPPLDTQYF.